Listed below are T cell receptor beta chains from one sample, sequenced in a study of blood T cell repertoires in COVID-19. Generated by immunoSEQ multiplex PCR, the TCRdb table keeps only in-frame clones and is missing some. The sample holds about 240,000 clones, more than 75% seen once. The sample consisted of peripheral blood. The receptors stem from a woman between 55 and 75 years old with active or convalescent COVID-19. Both conserved end residues are trimmed from each CDR3.

>14|TRBV5-5|TRBJ2-7
ASSLRAGRGAYEQY
>11|TRBV19|TRBJ1-2
ASINRDREVHT
>12|TRBV2|TRBJ1-6
ASKGQGLNSPLH
>12|TRBV7-2|TRBJ1-1
ASSLGRGNTEAF
>12|TRBV11-2|TRBJ1-1
ASSLVQGDTEAF
>11|TRBV2|TRBJ2-1
ASFSGGAFEQF
>12|TRBV27|TRBJ1-6
ASSLVHQGTPLH
>13|TRBV6-2/TRBV6-3|TRBJ1-1
ASSSLAGRDTEAF
>11|TRBV7-9|TRBJ1-3
ASRDSSGNTIY
>14|TRBV14|TRBJ2-1
ASSPVGGVSYNEQF
>12|TRBV19|TRBJ1-2
ASSIAPGSLGYT
>13|TRBV7-9|TRBJ1-4
ASSRWDTTNEKLF
>12|TRBV20-1|TRBJ2-1
SASGLAHQGEQF
>13|TRBV7-2|TRBJ1-1
ASSLGGQGGTEAF
>12|TRBV5-4|TRBJ2-5
ASSLGTEQETQY
>15|TRBV6-2/TRBV6-3|TRBJ2-5
ASSWGGLAGVGETQY
>12|TRBV6-2/TRBV6-3|TRBJ1-1
ASSRTGGGTEAF
>11|TRBV5-6|TRBJ2-4
ASSPAGGDIQY
>11|TRBV18|TRBJ2-5
ASSLQGGETQY
>11|TRBV5-1|TRBJ1-5
ASSLERNQPQH
>11|TRBV7-9|TRBJ1-1
ASSPGTATEAF
>12|TRBV2|TRBJ2-7
ASGRDNLSYEQY
>12|TRBV27|TRBJ2-5
ASSLQSGGETQY
>11|TRBV2|TRBJ2-7
ASGGQGGYEQY
>12|TRBV10-3|TRBJ1-2
AISVGDRIDGYT
>15|TRBV6-2/TRBV6-3|TRBJ2-1
ASSPGRGARGDNEQF
>10|TRBV2|TRBJ1-2
ASMGAGYGYT
>12|TRBV7-9|TRBJ2-5
ASSLVGGGETQY
>13|TRBV6-2/TRBV6-3|TRBJ1-2
ASSESGGSYYGYT
>17|TRBV3-1/TRBV3-2|TRBJ1-1
ASSDTPDRRLYLNTEAF
>14|TRBV10-3|TRBJ2-5
AISSLLTGGQETQY
>14|TRBV7-2|TRBJ1-3
ASSLAGQGSGNTIY
>16|TRBV18|TRBJ1-5
ASSKVQGLGNSNQPQH
>10|TRBV12-3/TRBV12-4|TRBJ1-2
ASSFGQYGYT
>11|TRBV5-1|TRBJ1-2
ASSSGQGGGYT
>13|TRBV7-8|TRBJ2-3
ASSPGGVVGATQY
>10|TRBV30|TRBJ2-1
ALGRTGREQF